This TCR beta chain originates from a study of blood T cell repertoires in COVID-19 (dated by TCRdb to about 2020). As for the study more broadly: Collaborator samples came from the United States, Italy and Spain and covered acute and convalescent phases of COVID-19. The prospective study material was composed of cDNA or gDNA derived from T cells, B-cell-depleted T cells, or PBMCs. The dataset comprised deeply sampled blood TCRbeta repertoires from subjects exposed to, actively infected with, or recovered from COVID-19. The repertoires were released in a freely available public database intended as a resource for research on the immune response to SARS-CoV-2. Samples came from the ongoing ImmuneRACE study (first 160 participants) plus 1,254 subjects from 6 global collaborators. Nearly every sample came with metadata listing a de-identified subject ID, COVID-19 status, age in years and sex. Where available, HLA class I and class II types were obtained from metadata supplied by the sample provider rather than from assay-based typing.

TCRbeta CDR3 regions were amplified from genomic DNA using the immunoSEQ Assay, a bias-controlled multiplex PCR. On the authors' methods: Nucleated cell counts per sample were estimated from amplification of reference gene primers within the assay. To quantify the absolute abundance of each unique TCRbeta CDR3 rearrangement, sequence reads were collapsed and filtered. For each sample, productive Simpson clonality was calculated as the square root of Simpson's diversity index across productive rearrangements. Imported from immuneACCESS, the table was reduced by TCRdb to in-frame sequences with V and J called. These copies leave out some clones; in studies compared against another copy, an unresolved V gene accounts for under half, and the cause of the remainder is not known. From that table come the V and J calls and clone size; the DNA was used to work out D and trimming. The sample has about 140,000 clones on record, approximately 80% of them singletons. 1.9% of the sample goes to the ten largest clones.

Each collaborating institution followed its own protocols to collect whole blood in K2EDTA tubes. Collaborator samples were shipped for TCRbeta analysis as frozen whole blood, isolated PBMCs, or DNA extracted from either sample type. Study-wide findings and limitations: Clinical and demographic metadata were provided uncurated, with the amount varying by source and participant.

About this clone: What antigen it recognizes has not been identified. The sample holds no much larger clone one base away, and base qualities are not on file.

Germline trimming amounts to 10 bases on V and 7 bases on J, with 9 as the count of junction bases outside the gene matches. From the cysteine through the phenylalanine, the CDR3 covers 13 amino acids. The sequence is cut down to CDR3 DNA, 39 bases in frame from base 1. Via the germline V gene (reference sequence), CDR1 is SEHNR and CDR2 FQNEAQ. Sequenced sample: peripheral blood. This receptor was taken from a woman aged 55-69 years with acute or convalescent COVID-19. The chain links TRBV7-9 with TRBJ2-1; a stretch of 8 junction bases matches TRBD1. The sequence in DNA is TGTGCCAACGGACAGGGTAATCTTAATGAGCAGTTCTTC. This yields the protein CANGQGNLNEQFF. With all but the CDR3 taken from the reference TRBV7-9 and TRBJ2-1 genes, the full variable domain is: DTGVSQNPRHKITKRGQNVTFRCDPISEHNRLYWYRQTLGQGPEFLTYFQNEAQLEKSRLLSDRFSAERPKGSFSTLEIQRTEQGDSAMYLCANGQGNLNEQFFGPGTRLTVL.